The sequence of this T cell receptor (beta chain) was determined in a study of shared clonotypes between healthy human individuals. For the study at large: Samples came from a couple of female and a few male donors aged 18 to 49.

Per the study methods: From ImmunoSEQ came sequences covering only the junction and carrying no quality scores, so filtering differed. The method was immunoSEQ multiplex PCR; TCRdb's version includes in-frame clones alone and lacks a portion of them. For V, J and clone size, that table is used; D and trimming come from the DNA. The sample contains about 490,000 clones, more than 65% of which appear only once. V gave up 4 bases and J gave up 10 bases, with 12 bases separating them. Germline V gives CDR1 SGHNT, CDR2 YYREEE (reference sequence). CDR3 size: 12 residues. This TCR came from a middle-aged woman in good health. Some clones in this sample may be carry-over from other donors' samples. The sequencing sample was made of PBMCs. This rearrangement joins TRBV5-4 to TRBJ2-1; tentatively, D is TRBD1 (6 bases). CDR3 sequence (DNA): TGTGCCAGCAGCCTTCCTGGGGGCGAGCAGTTCTTC. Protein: CASSLPGGEQFF.